The clone carrying this T cell receptor (beta chain) showed up just a few times. Its antigen is unidentified. The CDR3 covers 15 residues. CDR1 and CDR2 (germline): SGDLS, YYNGEE. Trimming stripped 5 bases from V and 4 bases from J, with 17 bases between. Molecular barcoding with unique molecular identifiers was used for the TCRbeta library. TCRdb ran MiXCR on the PCR reads and lists one entry per CDR3 protein. The sample includes some 450,000 distinct CDR3 sequences, about 45% of them seen just once. The data are from a study of T-cell reconstitution after alpha-beta-depleted transplantation in children. Overall study findings and caveats: Some patients' high day-60 TCRbeta diversity was traced to surviving recipient T cells and thymic progenitors.

The chain has TRBV9 and TRBJ2-3, with D tentatively TRBD1 (6 bases). The TCR was taken from a girl aged 2-10 years with aplastic anemia, due to receive a stem cell transplant. The sequencing here drew on PBMCs, taken before TCRalphabeta/CD19-depleted stem cell transplant. CDR3 in amino acids: CASSSPGQSSDTQYF. CDR3 bases: TGTGCCAGCAGTTCCCCGGGACAATCCTCAGATACGCAGTATTTT.